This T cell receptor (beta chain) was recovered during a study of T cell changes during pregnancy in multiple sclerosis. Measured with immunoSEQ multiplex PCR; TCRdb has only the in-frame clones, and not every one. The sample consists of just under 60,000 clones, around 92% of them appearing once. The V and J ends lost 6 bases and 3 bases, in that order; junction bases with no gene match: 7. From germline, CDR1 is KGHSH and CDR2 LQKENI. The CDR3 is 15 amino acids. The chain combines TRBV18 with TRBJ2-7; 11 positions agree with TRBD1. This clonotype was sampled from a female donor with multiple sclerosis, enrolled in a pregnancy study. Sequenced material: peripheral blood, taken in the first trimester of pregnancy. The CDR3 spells CASSPRDRGVYEQYF. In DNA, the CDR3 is TGTGCCAGCTCGCCCCGGGACAGGGGGGTCTACGAGCAGTACTTC.